A selection of T cell receptor beta chains follows, all from one sample in a study of shared clonotypes between healthy human individuals. Clones were read by immunoSEQ multiplex PCR, and TCRdb kept only the in-frame ones, dropping some. Among roughly 2.1 million clones listed, 90% to 95% were seen once. Sequencing was carried out using naive CD8+ T cells from PBMCs. The receptors derive from a man aged 18 to 35 in good health. Some clones in this sample may be carry-over from other donors' samples. Both conserved end residues are part of each CDR3. The D gene is left open where the match is weak. The size of a clone is reported for some rows only, either as once, few or many, or as a class for expanded clones.

TRBJ2-1 | TRBV10-1 | NA | NA | 16 | TGCGCCAGCAGTGAGTTGGAACAGGCCTCCTACAATGAGCAGTTCTTC | CASSELEQASYNEQFF
TRBJ2-2 | TRBV11-2 | NA | NA | 15 | TGTGCCAGCAGCTTAGTCAGGGCGAACACCGGGGAGCTGTTTTTT | CASSLVRANTGELFF
TRBJ2-1 | TRBV7-9 | NA | NA | 16 | TGTGCCAGCATCCCCCGGGCCTCCCCCCTTTACAATGAGCAGTTCTTC | CASIPRASPLYNEQFF
TRBJ2-7 | TRBV5-6 | NA | NA | 18 | TGTGCCAGCAGCTTGGTTTTCGGGGCAGGGTCGGAAACCTACGAGCAGTACTTC | CASSLVFGAGSETYEQYF
TRBJ2-1 | TRBV27 | NA | TRBD2 | 16 | TGTGCCAGCAGACTAGCGGGAGGGTCCTCCTACAATGAGCAGTTCTTC | CASRLAGGSSYNEQFF
TRBJ2-5 | TRBV7-9 | NA | TRBD2 | 19 | TGTGCCAGCAGCTGGCGTCCGGGACTAGCGGGAGTTTCCCGGGAGACCCAGTACTTC | CASSWRPGLAGVSRETQYF
TRBJ2-1 | TRBV9 | once | TRBD2 | 16 | TGTGCCAGCAGCGCCCCCCCAGCGGGAGTGGGGTATGAGCAGTTCTTC | CASSAPPAGVGYEQFF
TRBJ1-1 | TRBV7-8 | NA | TRBD1 | 14 | TGTGCCAGCAGCTTAGAGTCAGGGGGTACTGAAGCTTTCTTT | CASSLESGGTEAFF
TRBJ2-3 | TRBV7-9 | NA | TRBD1 | 15 | TGTGCCAGCAGTTCTAGGGACAGAAGCACAGATACGCAGTATTTT | CASSSRDRSTDTQYF
TRBJ1-2 | TRBV2 | NA | NA | 12 | TGTGCCAGCAGTGAGAGGGCCTATGGCTACACCTTC | CASSERAYGYTF
TRBJ2-2 | TRBV7-9 | NA | TRBD1 | 14 | TGTGCCAGCAGCCCTACAGGGGGTGCCGGGGAGCTGTTTTTT | CASSPTGGAGELFF
TRBJ2-7 | TRBV20-1 | NA | NA | 11 | TGCAGTGCTAGGGGACTTTACGAGCAGTACTTC | CSARGLYEQYF
TRBJ1-6 | TRBV4-3 | NA | NA | 14 | TGCGCCAGCAGCCAAGAACAGGGTTATTCACCCCTCCACTTT | CASSQEQGYSPLHF
TRBJ2-1 | TRBV10-3 | NA | NA | 14 | TGTGCCATCGGACAGCTAATCTCCTACAATGAGCAGTTCTTC | CAIGQLISYNEQFF
TRBJ2-1 | TRBV6-5 | once | NA | 12 | TGTGCCAGCAGTTCCCTGAACAATGAGCAGTTCTTC | CASSSLNNEQFF
TRBJ1-5 | TRBV28 | NA | NA | 16 | TGTGCCAGCAGTTTATCGGGAGGGATTAGCAATCAGCCCCAGCATTTT | CASSLSGGISNQPQHF
TRBJ1-1 | TRBV7-8 | NA | NA | 13 | TGTGCCAGCAGCCCCGTCGGACGGGTTGAAGCTTTCTTT | CASSPVGRVEAFF
TRBJ2-7 | TRBV6-6 | once | NA | 14 | TGTGCCAGCGCAGTCGCAGGGAGCTCCTACGAGCAGTACTTC | CASAVAGSSYEQYF
TRBJ1-2 | TRBV29-1 | NA | TRBD1 | 11 | TGCAGCTCTCGGGACAGCTATGGCTACACCTTC | CSSRDSYGYTF
TRBJ2-2 | TRBV7-9 | NA | TRBD2 | 18 | TGTGCCAGCAGCCCCACGTCGCTAGCGGGTATCAACACCGGGGAGCTGTTTTTT | CASSPTSLAGINTGELFF
TRBJ1-2 | TRBV28 | NA | NA | 15 | TGTGCCAGCAGTTTATGGGGGGACCTGAACTATGGCTACACCTTC | CASSLWGDLNYGYTF
TRBJ2-1 | TRBV4-2 | NA | TRBD2 | 16 | TGTGCCAGCAGCCAAGAAAGAAGCGGGAGAACAACTGAGCAGTTCTTC | CASSQERSGRTTEQFF
TRBJ2-7 | TRBV28 | NA | TRBD1 | 16 | TGTGCCAGCAGTTCTAAAGCGGGACAGGGGGGTTACGAGCAGTACTTC | CASSSKAGQGGYEQYF
TRBJ2-7 | TRBV30 | NA | NA | 15 | TGTGCCCGAACCCGCGAAGGGGGTGGTTCCTACGAGCAGTACTTC | CARTREGGGSYEQYF
TRBJ1-5 | TRBV18 | NA | TRBD1 | 15 | TGTGCCAGCTCACCGACCCGGGACAGCCACCAGCCCCAGCATTTT | CASSPTRDSHQPQHF
TRBJ2-1 | TRBV6-4 | NA | TRBD2 | 15 | TGTGCCAGCAGTGTACTAGCGGGACTCCCGGAGGAGCAGTTCTTC | CASSVLAGLPEEQFF
TRBJ2-1 | TRBV28 | NA | NA | 13 | TGTGCCAGCAGTTTGGTACAGTTGAATGAGCAGTTCTTC | CASSLVQLNEQFF
TRBJ2-3 | TRBV7-2 | NA | NA | 16 | TGTGCCAGCAGCCCCTGGGCAGGGATAAGCACAGATACGCAGTATTTT | CASSPWAGISTDTQYF
TRBJ2-1 | TRBV5-6 | NA | NA | 13 | TGTGCCAGCAGCTTGGGACAGGTCAATGAGCAGTTCTTC | CASSLGQVNEQFF
TRBJ2-5 | TRBV19 | NA | NA | 13 | TGTGCCAGTAGTATAGATCCCGAAGAGACCCAGTACTTC | CASSIDPEETQYF
TRBJ2-7 | TRBV9 | once | TRBD1 | 15 | TGTGCCAGCAGCTCCCAGACAGGGATCGGCTACGAGCAGTACTTC | CASSSQTGIGYEQYF
TRBJ1-5 | TRBV7-8 | NA | NA | 15 | TGTGCCAGCAGTCTTTATTACGGCCTAAATCAGCCCCAGCATTTT | CASSLYYGLNQPQHF
TRBJ2-7 | TRBV9 | once | NA | 12 | TGTGCCAGCAGCGACGGCCCCACGGAGCAGTACTTC | CASSDGPTEQYF
TRBJ1-2 | TRBV6-5 | NA | NA | 14 | TGTGCCAGCAGTTACTCGGGTCTGGGCTATGGCTACACCTTC | CASSYSGLGYGYTF
TRBJ2-7 | TRBV9 | once | NA | 13 | TGTGCCAGCAGCGGTGGGGACGGCTACGAGCAGTACTTC | CASSGGDGYEQYF
TRBJ1-1 | TRBV4-1 | NA | NA | 16 | TGCGCCAGCAGCCAAGTTTCGGCCAGGCGGAACACTGAAGCTTTCTTT | CASSQVSARRNTEAFF
TRBJ1-4 | TRBV18 | NA | NA | 17 | TGTGCCAGCTCGTATACAGGGTTTGTTGCAACTAATGAAAAACTGTTTTTT | CASSYTGFVATNEKLFF
TRBJ2-2 | TRBV7-8 | NA | NA | 17 | TGTGCCAGCAGCTTATTTATAGGGATTCAGAACACCGGGGAGCTGTTTTTT | CASSLFIGIQNTGELFF
TRBJ1-1 | TRBV19 | NA | TRBD1 | 17 | TGTGCCAGTAGTATCTTGACAGGGGGCCTCATGAACACTGAAGCTTTCTTT | CASSILTGGLMNTEAFF
TRBJ1-2 | TRBV4-1 | few | NA | 12 | TGCGCCAGCAGCCAAGCCCGAGGGGGCTACACCTTC | CASSQARGGYTF
TRBJ1-1 | TRBV7-6 | NA | NA | 13 | TGTGCCAGCGTCCCGGGGTGGGCCACTGAAGCTTTCTTT | CASVPGWATEAFF
TRBJ2-2 | TRBV7-9 | NA | TRBD1 | 18 | TGTGCCAGCAGCTTAGTTGGGGACAGGAGATCGAACACCGGGGAGCTGTTTTTT | CASSLVGDRRSNTGELFF
TRBJ2-7 | TRBV5-1 | NA | NA | 14 | TGCGCCAGCAGCTTGGCTCGGATCTCCTACGAGCAGTACTTC | CASSLARISYEQYF
TRBJ2-1 | TRBV27 | NA | TRBD1 | 13 | TGTGCCAGCAGCCCGGACAGGGGATACCGGCAGTTCTTC | CASSPDRGYRQFF
TRBJ2-1 | TRBV6-6 | NA | NA | 15 | TGTGCCAGCAGCATACTGCGCGGAGGATACAATGAGCAGTTCTTC | CASSILRGGYNEQFF
TRBJ1-1 | TRBV19 | NA | NA | 12 | TGTGCCAGTAGTATAGGGAACACTGAAGCTTTCTTT | CASSIGNTEAFF
TRBJ2-1 | TRBV28 | NA | TRBD2 | 13 | TGTGCCAGCAGTGGGACTAGCGGGGATGAGCAGTTCTTC | CASSGTSGDEQFF
TRBJ2-7 | TRBV7-9 | NA | NA | 11 | TGTGCCAGCAGCTTAGCGAGGGAGCAGTACTTC | CASSLAREQYF
TRBJ1-5 | TRBV28 | NA | TRBD1 | 17 | TGTGCCAGCAGTGGGTTACAGGGGGCAGCTAGCAATCAGCCCCAGCATTTT | CASSGLQGAASNQPQHF
TRBJ2-7 | TRBV27 | once | NA | 13 | TGTGCCAGCAGTCCGGCAGGGACCTACGAGCAGTACTTC | CASSPAGTYEQYF
TRBJ2-7 | TRBV9 | NA | TRBD2 | 15 | TGTGCCAGCAGCACAACGGGACTAGAGGGTTACGAGCAGTACTTC | CASSTTGLEGYEQYF
TRBJ2-1 | TRBV7-9 | once | NA | 19 | TGTGCCAGCAGCTTAGCCTCCCCCGGGACCCCGAGCTCCTACAATGAGCAGTTCTTC | CASSLASPGTPSSYNEQFF
TRBJ2-1 | TRBV19 | once | TRBD1 | 15 | TGTGCCAGTAGTACCAGACAGGGGTCGTCCTATGAGCAGTTCTTC | CASSTRQGSSYEQFF